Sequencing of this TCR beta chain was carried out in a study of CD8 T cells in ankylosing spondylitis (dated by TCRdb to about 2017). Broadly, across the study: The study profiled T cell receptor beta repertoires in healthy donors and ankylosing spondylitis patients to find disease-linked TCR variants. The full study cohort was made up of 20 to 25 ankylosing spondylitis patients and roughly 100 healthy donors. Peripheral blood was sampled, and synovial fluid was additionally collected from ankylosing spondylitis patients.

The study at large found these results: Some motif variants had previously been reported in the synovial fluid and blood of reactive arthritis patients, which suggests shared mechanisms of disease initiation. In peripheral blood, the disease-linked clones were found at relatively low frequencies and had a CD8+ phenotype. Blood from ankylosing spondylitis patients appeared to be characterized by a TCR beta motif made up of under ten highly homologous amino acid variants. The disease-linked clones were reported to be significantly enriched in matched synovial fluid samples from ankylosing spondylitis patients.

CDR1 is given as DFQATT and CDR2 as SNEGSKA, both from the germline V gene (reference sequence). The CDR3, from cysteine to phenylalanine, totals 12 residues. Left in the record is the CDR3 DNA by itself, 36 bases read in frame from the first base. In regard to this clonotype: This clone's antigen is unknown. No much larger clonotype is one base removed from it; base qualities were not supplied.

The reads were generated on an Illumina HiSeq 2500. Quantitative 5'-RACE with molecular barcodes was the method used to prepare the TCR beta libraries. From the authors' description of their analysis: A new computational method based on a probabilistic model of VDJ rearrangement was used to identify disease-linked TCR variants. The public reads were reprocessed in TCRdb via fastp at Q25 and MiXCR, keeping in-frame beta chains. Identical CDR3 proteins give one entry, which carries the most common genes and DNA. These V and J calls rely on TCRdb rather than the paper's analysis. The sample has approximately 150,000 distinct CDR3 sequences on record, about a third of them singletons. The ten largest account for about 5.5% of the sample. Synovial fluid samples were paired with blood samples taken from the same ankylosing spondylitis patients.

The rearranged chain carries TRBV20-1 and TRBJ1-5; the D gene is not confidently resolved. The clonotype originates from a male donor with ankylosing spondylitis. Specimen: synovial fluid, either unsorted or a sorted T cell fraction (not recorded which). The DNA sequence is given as TGCAGCGGGGAAGGGCTGGGTCAGCCCCAGCATTTT. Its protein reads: CSGEGLGQPQHF.